This T cell receptor (beta chain) was identified in a study of Ad26.COV2.S vaccination and SARS-CoV-2 variants. Study-level information: Donor joined the COV1001 Ad26.COV2.S trial arm. Doses of Ad26.COV2.S were injected into muscle once or twice, 56 days apart.

Findings and limits, study-wide: Ad26.COV2.S recipients had broader spike-specific TCRs (P = 0.0014).

Trimming shortened V by 8 bases and J by 0 bases, and 14 bases separated the two germline ends. The CDR3 sequence is 14 residues long. Germline V gene data show CDR1 as MGHDK and CDR2 as SYGVNS. Treatment given: around 19 received Ad26.COV2.S at low or high dose, single or two shots; 5 received placebo; per-sample allocation not given. Sampling occurred on day 63 after the first vaccine or placebo injection. As its vector, the vaccine had Ad26, which expressed Wuhan-strain SARS-CoV-2 spike. The table lists this clone with a few counts. Its target is not known. TCRdb's copy holds only in-frame clones and misses some; the assay was immunoSEQ multiplex PCR. The table records roughly 700,000 clones, roughly nine tenths of them present only once.

The specimen comprised peripheral blood, sampled in a trial of Ad26.COV2.S vaccine versus placebo. The chain employs TRBV25-1 and TRBJ2-7; D is possibly TRBD2 (6 bases). The clonotype comes from a person aged 18-60 years who received the Ad26.COV2.S COVID-19 vaccine or a placebo. CDR3 in amino acids: CASAPDGSSYEQYF. The CDR3 DNA follows: TGTGCCAGCGCCCCGGACGGGAGCTCCTACGAGCAGTACTTC.